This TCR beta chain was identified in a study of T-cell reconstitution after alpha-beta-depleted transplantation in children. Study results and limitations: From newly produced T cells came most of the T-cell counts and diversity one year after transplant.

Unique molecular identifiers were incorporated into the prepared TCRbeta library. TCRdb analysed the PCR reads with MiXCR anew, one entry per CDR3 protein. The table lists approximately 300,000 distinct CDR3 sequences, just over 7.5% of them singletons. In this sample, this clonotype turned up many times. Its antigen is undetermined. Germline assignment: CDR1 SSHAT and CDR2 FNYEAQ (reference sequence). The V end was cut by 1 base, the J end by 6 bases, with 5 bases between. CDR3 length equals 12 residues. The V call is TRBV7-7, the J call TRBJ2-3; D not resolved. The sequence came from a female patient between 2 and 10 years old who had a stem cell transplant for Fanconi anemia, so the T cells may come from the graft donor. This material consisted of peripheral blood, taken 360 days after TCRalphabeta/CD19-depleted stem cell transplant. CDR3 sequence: CASSLGVDTQYF. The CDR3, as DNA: TGTGCCAGCAGCTTAGGGGTGGATACGCAGTATTTT.